A selection of T cell receptor beta chains follows, all from one sample in a study of blood T cell repertoires in COVID-19. Produced via immunoSEQ multiplex PCR; TCRdb's table is partial and in-frame only. Among around 160,000 clones, about four fifths were seen once, and the ten largest hold about 10%. Source material: peripheral blood. The receptors here all came from a man between 60 and 75 years old with active or convalescent COVID-19. Both conserved end residues are part of each CDR3. Fields, in order: V gene, clone size, D gene, CDR3 length, J gene, CDR3 DNA, CDR3 protein. The D gene is left open where the match is weak. Rows may omit the clone size; those that give it use once, few, many or a size class.

V gene: TRBV7-5; clone size: .; D gene: .; CDR3 length: 17; J gene: TRBJ2-2; CDR3 DNA: TGTGCCAGAAGCCCCACCACACAGGGGGCATTCACCGGGGAGCTGTTTTTT; CDR3 protein: CARSPTTQGAFTGELFF
V gene: TRBV15; clone size: .; D gene: TRBD2; CDR3 length: 16; J gene: TRBJ2-5; CDR3 DNA: TGTGCCACCAGCAGAGATACTCTAGCGGGAGGAGAGACCCAGTACTTC; CDR3 protein: CATSRDTLAGGETQYF
V gene: TRBV3-1/TRBV3-2; clone size: .; D gene: TRBD1; CDR3 length: 14; J gene: TRBJ1-6; CDR3 DNA: TGTGCCAGCAGACAGACAGGGACTAATTCACCCCTCCACTTT; CDR3 protein: CASRQTGTNSPLHF
V gene: TRBV3-1/TRBV3-2; clone size: .; D gene: .; CDR3 length: 14; J gene: TRBJ1-4; CDR3 DNA: TGTGCCAGCAGCCAAGTCAGGGGTGGTGAAAAACTGTTTTTT; CDR3 protein: CASSQVRGGEKLFF
V gene: TRBV3-1/TRBV3-2; clone size: few; D gene: .; CDR3 length: 15; J gene: TRBJ2-7; CDR3 DNA: TGTGCCAGCAGCCAAGCTACGGTAAATACCTACGAGCAGTACTTC; CDR3 protein: CASSQATVNTYEQYF
V gene: TRBV27; clone size: once; D gene: TRBD2; CDR3 length: 15; J gene: TRBJ2-1; CDR3 DNA: TGTGCCAGCAGTTTATCGGCGGGGGTTCGGAATGAGCAGTTCTTC; CDR3 protein: CASSLSAGVRNEQFF
V gene: TRBV18; clone size: .; D gene: TRBD2; CDR3 length: 15; J gene: TRBJ2-7; CDR3 DNA: TGTGCCAGCTCACCAAATAGCGGGAGAGCGTTGGAGCAGTACTTC; CDR3 protein: CASSPNSGRALEQYF
V gene: TRBV12-5; clone size: .; D gene: .; CDR3 length: 12; J gene: TRBJ2-2; CDR3 DNA: TGTGCTAGTGGAAGGGGGACCGGGGAGCTGTTTTTT; CDR3 protein: CASGRGTGELFF
V gene: TRBV4-1; clone size: few; D gene: .; CDR3 length: 17; J gene: TRBJ1-3; CDR3 DNA: TGCGCCAGCAGCCAAGAAGGGGTCAGGGTGTCTGGAAACACCATATATTTT; CDR3 protein: CASSQEGVRVSGNTIYF
V gene: TRBV9; clone size: .; D gene: TRBD2; CDR3 length: 16; J gene: TRBJ2-4; CDR3 DNA: TGTGCCAGCAGCGGTCGTAGCGGGGGGAATGTAAACATTCAGTACTTC; CDR3 protein: CASSGRSGGNVNIQYF
V gene: TRBV6-2/TRBV6-3; clone size: few; D gene: TRBD2; CDR3 length: 18; J gene: TRBJ2-5; CDR3 DNA: TGTGCCAGCAGCCCTCGACCTAGCGGGAGGGCCGGGCAAGAGACCCAGTACTTC; CDR3 protein: CASSPRPSGRAGQETQYF
V gene: TRBV3-1/TRBV3-2; clone size: .; D gene: .; CDR3 length: 14; J gene: TRBJ2-1; CDR3 DNA: TGTGCCAGCAGCCAAGACAGGTTTTGGAATGAGCAGTTCTTC; CDR3 protein: CASSQDRFWNEQFF
V gene: TRBV13; clone size: once; D gene: TRBD2; CDR3 length: 16; J gene: TRBJ2-3; CDR3 DNA: TGTGCCAGCAGTCCGACTAGCGGGAGGGCCACAGATACGCAGTATTTT; CDR3 protein: CASSPTSGRATDTQYF
V gene: TRBV6-6; clone size: .; D gene: TRBD1; CDR3 length: 14; J gene: TRBJ2-3; CDR3 DNA: TGTGCCAGCAGGGACAGGGATGACACAGATACGCAGTATTTT; CDR3 protein: CASRDRDDTDTQYF
V gene: TRBV6-2/TRBV6-3; clone size: .; D gene: .; CDR3 length: 16; J gene: TRBJ2-7; CDR3 DNA: TGTGCCAGCAGTTTAACCCAGTCGCCCCTTCTCTACGAGCAGTACTTC; CDR3 protein: CASSLTQSPLLYEQYF
V gene: TRBV3-1/TRBV3-2; clone size: .; D gene: TRBD2; CDR3 length: 14; J gene: TRBJ2-7; CDR3 DNA: TGTGCCAGCAGCCATCCTGGACGGGAGGGCGAGCAGTACTTC; CDR3 protein: CASSHPGREGEQYF
V gene: TRBV5-4; clone size: .; D gene: .; CDR3 length: 14; J gene: TRBJ2-5; CDR3 DNA: TGTGCCAGCAGCTTGGGGGGGACTCGGGAGACCCAGTACTTC; CDR3 protein: CASSLGGTRETQYF
V gene: TRBV9; clone size: .; D gene: .; CDR3 length: 14; J gene: TRBJ1-1; CDR3 DNA: TGTGCCAGCAGCGTAGAGGAGGGGTGGACTGAAGCTTTCTTT; CDR3 protein: CASSVEEGWTEAFF
V gene: TRBV6-5; clone size: .; D gene: .; CDR3 length: 15; J gene: TRBJ1-4; CDR3 DNA: TGTGCCAGCAGTTACGTGGGGCGCCTAAATGAAAAACTGTTTTTT; CDR3 protein: CASSYVGRLNEKLFF
V gene: TRBV15; clone size: .; D gene: .; CDR3 length: 15; J gene: TRBJ1-5; CDR3 DNA: TGTGCCACCAGCAGAGAGCGCACCAACAATCAGCCCCAGCATTTT; CDR3 protein: CATSRERTNNQPQHF
V gene: TRBV28; clone size: .; D gene: .; CDR3 length: 15; J gene: TRBJ2-3; CDR3 DNA: TGTGCCAGCAGTGCCGGAGGGCCTCCGCAAGATACGCAGTATTTT; CDR3 protein: CASSAGGPPQDTQYF
V gene: TRBV6-4; clone size: .; D gene: .; CDR3 length: 15; J gene: TRBJ1-2; CDR3 DNA: TGTGCCAGCAGTCTAATAGGACAGATTAACTATGGCTACACCTTC; CDR3 protein: CASSLIGQINYGYTF
V gene: TRBV12-5; clone size: .; D gene: TRBD2; CDR3 length: 18; J gene: TRBJ2-5; CDR3 DNA: TGTGCTAGTGGTTGGGGGACTAGCGGGGACCGAGGGGGAGAGACCCAGTACTTC; CDR3 protein: CASGWGTSGDRGGETQYF
V gene: TRBV25-1; clone size: .; D gene: TRBD1; CDR3 length: 15; J gene: TRBJ1-5; CDR3 DNA: TGTGCCAGCAGTGAAGATGGGACAGGGTCTCAGCCCCAGCATTTT; CDR3 protein: CASSEDGTGSQPQHF
V gene: TRBV2; clone size: .; D gene: .; CDR3 length: 13; J gene: TRBJ2-5; CDR3 DNA: TGTGCCAGCCACAGGGCTGGGGCTGAGACCCAGTACTTC; CDR3 protein: CASHRAGAETQYF
V gene: TRBV9; clone size: .; D gene: .; CDR3 length: 15; J gene: TRBJ1-4; CDR3 DNA: TGTGCCAGCAGCGTATCAACTTCTAGGAATGAAAAACTGTTTTTT; CDR3 protein: CASSVSTSRNEKLFF
V gene: TRBV18; clone size: few; D gene: .; CDR3 length: 16; J gene: TRBJ1-3; CDR3 DNA: TGTGCCAGCTCACCTGGGTCTGGAGTTTCGGGAAACACCATATATTTT; CDR3 protein: CASSPGSGVSGNTIYF
V gene: TRBV5-1; clone size: .; D gene: .; CDR3 length: 14; J gene: TRBJ2-7; CDR3 DNA: TGCGCCAGCAGCTCCCGACAGGCCTCCTACGAGCAGTACTTC; CDR3 protein: CASSSRQASYEQYF
V gene: TRBV19; clone size: .; D gene: .; CDR3 length: 14; J gene: TRBJ2-1; CDR3 DNA: TGTGCCAGTAGTATAGCGGGAGTCTACAATGAGCAGTTCTTC; CDR3 protein: CASSIAGVYNEQFF
V gene: TRBV11-2; clone size: .; D gene: .; CDR3 length: 16; J gene: TRBJ2-5; CDR3 DNA: TGTGCCAGCAGCTTACCAAATTCGGGGTACCAAGAGACCCAGTACTTC; CDR3 protein: CASSLPNSGYQETQYF
V gene: TRBV5-1; clone size: .; D gene: .; CDR3 length: 12; J gene: TRBJ2-2; CDR3 DNA: TGCGCCAGCAGCTCTCACACCGGGGAGCTGTTTTTT; CDR3 protein: CASSSHTGELFF
V gene: TRBV19; clone size: .; D gene: .; CDR3 length: 18; J gene: TRBJ2-3; CDR3 DNA: TGTGCCAGTAGTATAGAAATCTTTCCCGGGTTTAGCACAGATACGCAGTATTTT; CDR3 protein: CASSIEIFPGFSTDTQYF
V gene: TRBV5-1; clone size: .; D gene: TRBD1; CDR3 length: 14; J gene: TRBJ2-7; CDR3 DNA: TGCGCCAGCAGCTTGGAACAGGGGCCCTACGAGCAGTACTTC; CDR3 protein: CASSLEQGPYEQYF
V gene: TRBV5-1; clone size: .; D gene: .; CDR3 length: 16; J gene: TRBJ2-1; CDR3 DNA: TGCGCCAGCAGCTTCGGGAGTGGTAGCTCCTACAATGAGCAGTTCTTC; CDR3 protein: CASSFGSGSSYNEQFF
V gene: TRBV4-2; clone size: .; D gene: TRBD2; CDR3 length: 18; J gene: TRBJ2-5; CDR3 DNA: TGTGCCAGCAGCCAAGAACGCTATGGCGGGGGGGAGCAAGAGACCCAGTACTTC; CDR3 protein: CASSQERYGGGEQETQYF
V gene: TRBV28; clone size: .; D gene: TRBD1; CDR3 length: 15; J gene: TRBJ2-7; CDR3 DNA: TGTGCCAGCAGTTTAGAGACAGGGCAGGTTCTCGAGCAGTACTTC; CDR3 protein: CASSLETGQVLEQYF
V gene: TRBV20-1; clone size: .; D gene: TRBD2; CDR3 length: 13; J gene: TRBJ2-5; CDR3 DNA: TGCAGTGCTAGTAAGCTAGCGGGAGAGACCCAGTACTTC; CDR3 protein: CSASKLAGETQYF
V gene: TRBV19; clone size: once; D gene: .; CDR3 length: 13; J gene: TRBJ1-2; CDR3 DNA: TGTGCCAGCACAGGCGCCTCTAACTATGGCTACACCTTC; CDR3 protein: CASTGASNYGYTF
V gene: TRBV28; clone size: once; D gene: .; CDR3 length: 15; J gene: TRBJ2-7; CDR3 DNA: TGTGCCAGCAGTCTCCCTTCCCTAGGAATTTGGGAGCAGTACTTC; CDR3 protein: CASSLPSLGIWEQYF
V gene: TRBV10-3; clone size: few; D gene: .; CDR3 length: 14; J gene: TRBJ1-6; CDR3 DNA: TGTGCCATCAGTGGACAGCTCGACAATTCACCCCTCCACTTT; CDR3 protein: CAISGQLDNSPLHF
V gene: TRBV4-2; clone size: .; D gene: .; CDR3 length: 15; J gene: TRBJ2-2; CDR3 DNA: TGTGCCAGCAGCCAAGCGGGGGCGAACACCGGGGAGCTGTTTTTT; CDR3 protein: CASSQAGANTGELFF
V gene: TRBV28; clone size: .; D gene: TRBD2; CDR3 length: 14; J gene: TRBJ2-1; CDR3 DNA: TGTGCCAGCGGACTAGCGGGAGGGGACAATGAGCAGTTCTTC; CDR3 protein: CASGLAGGDNEQFF
V gene: TRBV2; clone size: once; D gene: TRBD1; CDR3 length: 14; J gene: TRBJ2-2; CDR3 DNA: TGTGCCAGCCGGGGACAGGCGAACACCGGGGAGCTGTTTTTT; CDR3 protein: CASRGQANTGELFF
V gene: TRBV29-1; clone size: few; D gene: TRBD1; CDR3 length: 13; J gene: TRBJ1-2; CDR3 DNA: TGCAGCGTCGCAGGGGGAGAGAGGGATGGCTACACCTTC; CDR3 protein: CSVAGGERDGYTF
V gene: TRBV10-3; clone size: few; D gene: TRBD2; CDR3 length: 16; J gene: TRBJ2-3; CDR3 DNA: TGTGCCATCAGCCCGGGACTAGCGGGGGAGGTGAATACGCAGTATTTT; CDR3 protein: CAISPGLAGEVNTQYF
V gene: TRBV7-2; clone size: .; D gene: TRBD2; CDR3 length: 14; J gene: TRBJ2-1; CDR3 DNA: TGTGCCAGCAGCAGCGGGGGGCCCTACAATGAGCAGTTCTTC; CDR3 protein: CASSSGGPYNEQFF
V gene: TRBV5-1; clone size: .; D gene: TRBD1; CDR3 length: 16; J gene: TRBJ2-1; CDR3 DNA: TGCGCCAGCAGCCCGGGACAGGGAGTAAAAAACAATGAGCAGTTCTTC; CDR3 protein: CASSPGQGVKNNEQFF
V gene: TRBV28; clone size: .; D gene: .; CDR3 length: 14; J gene: TRBJ1-5; CDR3 DNA: TGTGCCAGCAGTTTAGGGTCAGGGGATCAGCCCCAGCATTTT; CDR3 protein: CASSLGSGDQPQHF